This T cell receptor beta chain was profiled in a study of blood T cell repertoires in COVID-19. For the study at large: Samples of COVID-19 (acute and convalescent) were obtained from the United States, Italy and Spain.

The assay was immunoSEQ multiplex PCR, and TCRdb's table has in-frame clones only and misses some. Here the sample spans 80,000 to 100,000 clones, around 88% being singletons. Patients from Seattle were sampled longitudinally, starting during active infection. The germline V gene encodes CDR1 SQVTM and CDR2 ANQGSEA. The CDR3 runs to 12 residues. With V trimmed by 7 bases and J by 3 bases, 4 bases remained unmatched. The clonotype was recovered from a man in his fifties with COVID-19, enrolled during active disease. V and J are TRBV29-1 and TRBJ2-7; TRBD1 aligns across 9 bases. Sample: peripheral blood. CDR3 region: CSARQGVYEQYF. The CDR3 bases are TGCAGCGCGAGACAGGGGGTCTACGAGCAGTACTTC.